The rows below give T cell receptor beta chains drawn from one sample of a study of blood T cell repertoires in COVID-19. Sequencing was performed with immunoSEQ multiplex PCR; in TCRdb, only in-frame clones are kept and a portion is missing. The sample gives some 37,000 clones, around 83% of which show up once; around a fifth is in the top ten. Sequences were obtained from peripheral blood. The receptors here all came from a man between 45 and 60 years old in a cohort sampled during active COVID-19. Each CDR3 is given with its conserved first and last residue. D genes are given only for firm matches.

TRBV4-3	NA	TRBJ1-2	CASSQDLGGNYGYTF
TRBV5-1	NA	TRBJ2-7	CASRDIYEQYF
TRBV30	TRBD1	TRBJ1-1	CAWSGQGYTEAFF
TRBV7-2	NA	TRBJ2-5	CASSRGWGRGETQYF
TRBV7-2	NA	TRBJ2-7	CASSFQGEQYF
TRBV2	NA	TRBJ2-3	CAGASGTDTQYF
TRBV6-5	TRBD1	TRBJ2-2	CASSTGTGSFGELFF
TRBV5-1	NA	NA	CASSPGYEQYF
TRBV29-1	TRBD2	TRBJ2-5	CSVEQGGVQETQYF
TRBV4-3	NA	TRBJ1-2	CASSQDADGYTF
TRBV6-5	NA	TRBJ2-1	CASSSTGSSYNEQFF
TRBV5-1	TRBD1	TRBJ2-1	CASSLTAGDSGNEQFF
TRBV4-3	TRBD1	TRBJ1-2	CASSQDGTGPENYGYTF
TRBV27	TRBD1	TRBJ1-2	CASSLKSTGQHNYGYTF
TRBV29-1	TRBD2	TRBJ2-3	CSGGPSGISTDTQYF
TRBV27	NA	TRBJ1-1	CASSLGGGSTEAFF
TRBV30	NA	TRBJ2-3	CAWSPGSNTDTQYF
TRBV19	NA	TRBJ2-3	CATWDPGLPGDTQYF
TRBV7-9	TRBD1	TRBJ2-5	CASSVRQGVSQTQYF
TRBV6-5	NA	TRBJ2-1	CASSSGDEQFF
TRBV5-1	TRBD1	TRBJ2-5	CASSAGTVQETQYF
TRBV19	NA	TRBJ1-5	CASKLGASNQPQHF
TRBV4-1	NA	TRBJ1-1	CASSAIGRTEAFF
TRBV7-2	NA	TRBJ1-1	CASSPNPRANTEAFF
TRBV7-6	TRBD2	TRBJ2-3	CASSSLAGEAADTQYF
TRBV2	NA	TRBJ1-5	CASSEFTGRGYSNQPQHF
TRBV18	TRBD1	TRBJ2-7	CASSPGQGTGEQYF
TRBV27	TRBD2	TRBJ2-5	CASSLNLAGGETQYF
TRBV19	NA	TRBJ1-4	CASKISGFNEKLFF
TRBV9	NA	TRBJ1-4	CASSVEGDSNEKLFF
TRBV3-1/TRBV3-2	TRBD1	TRBJ2-4	CASSPSGGLNIQYF
TRBV27	TRBD2	TRBJ2-3	CASSILGGGAPDTQYF
TRBV5-4	NA	TRBJ2-7	CASGVRSGEQYF
TRBV6-6	NA	TRBJ2-7	CASSPRGGSSEQYF
TRBV5-4	TRBD1	TRBJ2-7	CASSRDRGPASSYEQYF
TRBV27	TRBD1	TRBJ1-6	CASTRLPGQGAFPLHF
TRBV27	NA	TRBJ2-1	CASSFVTQVGVNEQFF
TRBV6-5	NA	TRBJ2-7	CASHGQDGDYEQYF
TRBV19	TRBD1	TRBJ2-4	CASSDDRVSDIQYF
TRBV7-7	TRBD1	TRBJ2-3	CASSMGQGTDTQYF
TRBV14	TRBD1	TRBJ2-5	CASSQHPGQVRYQETQYF